This TCR beta chain stems from a study of blood T cell repertoires in COVID-19. Sequenced by immunoSEQ multiplex PCR; TCRdb stores in-frame clones only, minus some. The table records about 130,000 clones, approximately 80% of them present only once. This clone was seen ten or more times. V was pared by 1 base and J by 4 bases, with 20 bases between. The CDR3 length is 18 residues. Germline V gene data show CDR1 as SEHNR and CDR2 as FQNEAQ (reference sequence). Sequenced: PBMCs or T cells enriched from blood (not recorded which). The sequence derives from a woman between 50 and 59 years old who had recovered from COVID-19. The chain couples TRBV7-9 to TRBJ2-4, with a tentative D call TRBD1 (6 bases). DNA for the CDR3: TGTGCCAGCAGCTTAGGTCCGGGAAGCAGGGGAGCAAAAAACATTCAGTACTTC. Its translation: CASSLGPGSRGAKNIQYF.